These T cell receptor beta chains were read from a single sample in a study of blood T cells in healthy people across ages. TCRdb passed the 5' RACE reads through MiXCR, listing each CDR3 protein once. The sample contains about 690,000 distinct CDR3 sequences, around two fifths of which appear only once. The specimen sequenced was blood. These receptors came from a man at least 80 years old in good health. The CDR3 runs from the conserved cysteine through the conserved F or W. The order of the fields is V gene, CDR3 protein.

>TRBV5-1
CASSLDGQGINTQYF
>TRBV6-4
CASSPGQYREQFF
>TRBV7-9
CASSSTSGRAGEQYF
>TRBV5-1
CASSLPTGAGANVLTF
>TRBV14
CASSQGQGAPYGYTF
>TRBV21-1
CASSTEGETQYF
>TRBV9
CASSGAGTGDNEQYF
>TRBV9
CASSQNRGRVTEAFF
>TRBV7-2
CASSLAGRATYEQYF
>TRBV6-2/TRBV6-3
CASSNGQGSRANYGYTF
>TRBV2
CASSEVRGHNYGYTF
>TRBV12-3/TRBV12-4
CASSLGVDTGELFF
>TRBV4-1
CASSQVTNREGTEAFF
>TRBV7-2
CASLSGSMAKNIQYF
>TRBV7-3
CASSLGLARKNEQFF
>TRBV29-1
CSGTLGSAYEQYF
>TRBV5-6
CASSHAGVDSYEQYF
>TRBV20-1
CSARDPAPSGVDNEQFF
>TRBV4-3
CASSQEGGSSYEQYF
>TRBV10-3
CAISETGGALQYF
>TRBV10-3
CAISLAGEVNVAAGELFF
>TRBV29-1
CSVGEGGDVYGYTF
>TRBV29-1
CSVGGQHQETQYF
>TRBV5-8
CASSGDPIYEQYF
>TRBV28
CASNRDSSYNEQFF
>TRBV20-1
CSATGGAGETQYF
>TRBV20-1
CSAPGQGVKGYTF
>TRBV7-2
CASSLSGTSGTEAFF
>TRBV3-1
CASSQGLIMGNSPLHF
>TRBV9
CASSVYPSGTGSYEQYF
>TRBV7-2
CASSHKGAPGANVLTF
>TRBV27
CASRAVTGTQYF
>TRBV4-3
CASSQVLRGWETQYF
>TRBV7-2
CASSGMGNQPQHF
>TRBV5-6
CASSLPGQGSGANVLTF
>TRBV28
CASSTPRGTEAFF
>TRBV27
CASSLSSDRWLAYEQYF
>TRBV4-2
CASSQDPRGPGANVLTF
>TRBV7-7
CASSLAGPERGAEQFF
>TRBV20-1
CSARDPGTSPAEQYF
>TRBV4-3
CASSQPGQGGTDYGYTF
>TRBV6-6
CASSWDRAEQYF
>TRBV20-1
CSARDGGNHYSYTF